This T cell receptor beta chain was sequenced in a study of T cells after yellow fever vaccination. Trimming at V came to 6 bases and at J to 0 bases, leaving 5 bases not matched to a gene. CDR1 and CDR2 (germline): MNHNS, SASEGT. The CDR3 consists of 15 residues. MiXCR, applied by TCRdb to the 5' RACE reads, yields one record per CDR3 protein. Altogether some 240,000 distinct CDR3 sequences are present, about 5.2% being singletons, with the ten largest covering roughly 3%. In this sample, this clonotype turned up a few times. This TCR derives from a man aged 18 to 35 who received the YFV17D yellow fever vaccine. The rearrangement joins TRBV6-1 to TRBJ2-5, with TRBD1 identical over 9 bases. The sample consisted of CD4+ T cells sorted from PBMCs, taken on the day of the yellow fever booster vaccination. The CDR3 coding sequence is TGTGCCAGCAGCGACAGGGGGAAGTACCAAGAGACCCAGTACTTC. The encoded protein is CASSDRGKYQETQYF.